This T cell receptor beta chain was identified in a study of blood T cell repertoires in COVID-19. Authors' processing steps: Estimation of nucleated cell counts relied on the amplification of reference gene primers. Assay used: immunoSEQ multiplex PCR; TCRdb lists only in-frame clones, some missing. V and J calls and clone size are given by that table; D and trimming were obtained from the DNA. The table includes about 310,000 clones, approximately 89% detected once. CDR3 length: 14 amino acids. Germline CDR1 is LGHDT and CDR2 is YNNKEL (reference sequence). With 4 bases clipped from V and 7 bases from J, the junction kept 7 bases outside the gene matches. Resolution of symptoms, clearance, or two negative PCRs was present in recovered Cohort 3 donors. In this sample, this clone turned up many times.

The sequence was collected from a woman between 35 and 50 years old who had recovered from COVID-19. The gene calls are TRBV3-1 (or the pseudogene TRBV3-2) and TRBJ1-1, with 9 bases fitting TRBD1. Sequenced: PBMCs or T cells enriched from blood (not recorded which). CDR3 DNA: TGTGCCAGCAGCCTACAGGGGGCTGATAGTGAAGCTTTCTTT. Translated: CASSLQGADSEAFF.